This T cell receptor beta chain was documented in a study of OX40 agonist ivuxolimab in advanced cancers. Whole-study results and caveats: What antigens the expanded peripheral T cells recognized was never established.

In the case of this clone: Its antigen is unknown.

Repertoires were generated with immunoSEQ multiplex PCR, while TCRdb's copy carries only in-frame clones and drops some. The profile shows under 90,000 clones, approximately 85% of them singletons. V shed 5 bases and J shed 4 bases, with 11 bases lying between them. The CDR3 length is 12 residues. The germline V gene encodes CDR1 SQVTM and CDR2 ANQGSEA. Sequences were derived from CD4+ or CD8+ T cells sorted from blood, sampled in a trial of the OX40 agonist ivuxolimab. This clonotype was obtained from an adult with an advanced solid tumor such as melanoma, head and neck, liver or kidney cancer. The chain recombines TRBV29-1 with TRBJ1-2, with TRBD1 as a possible D gene (5 bases). The CDR3 loop reads CSVLEDIYGYTF. CDR3 DNA: TGCAGCGTTCTGGAGGACATCTATGGCTACACCTTC.